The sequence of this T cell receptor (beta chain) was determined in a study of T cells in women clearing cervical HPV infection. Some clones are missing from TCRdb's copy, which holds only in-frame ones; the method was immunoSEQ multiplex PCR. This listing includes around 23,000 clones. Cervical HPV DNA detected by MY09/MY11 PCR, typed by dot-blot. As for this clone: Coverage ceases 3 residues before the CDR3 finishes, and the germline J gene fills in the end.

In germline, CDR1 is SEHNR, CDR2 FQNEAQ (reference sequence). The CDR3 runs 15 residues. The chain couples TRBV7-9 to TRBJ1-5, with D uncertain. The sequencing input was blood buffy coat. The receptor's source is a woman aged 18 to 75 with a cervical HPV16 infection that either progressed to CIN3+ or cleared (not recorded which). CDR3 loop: CASSPTIGYTDPQHF. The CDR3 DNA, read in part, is TGTGCCAGCAGCCCCACAATAGGCTACACAGATCCC.